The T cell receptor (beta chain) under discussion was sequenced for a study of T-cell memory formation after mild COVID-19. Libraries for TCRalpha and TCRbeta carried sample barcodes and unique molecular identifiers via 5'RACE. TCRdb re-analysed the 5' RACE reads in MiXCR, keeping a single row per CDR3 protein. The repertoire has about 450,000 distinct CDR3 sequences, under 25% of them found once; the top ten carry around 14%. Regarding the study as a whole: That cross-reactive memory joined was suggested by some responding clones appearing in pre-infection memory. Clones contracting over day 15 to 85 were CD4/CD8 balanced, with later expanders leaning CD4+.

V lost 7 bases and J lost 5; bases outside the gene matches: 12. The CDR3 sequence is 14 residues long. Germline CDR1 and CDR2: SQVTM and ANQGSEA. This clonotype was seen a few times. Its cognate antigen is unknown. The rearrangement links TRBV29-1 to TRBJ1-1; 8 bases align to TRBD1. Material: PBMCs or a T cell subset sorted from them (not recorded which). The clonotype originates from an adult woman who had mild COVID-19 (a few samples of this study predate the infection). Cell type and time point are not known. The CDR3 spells CSAGQEAGKTEAFF. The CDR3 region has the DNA TGCAGCGCGGGACAGGAGGCCGGGAAAACTGAAGCTTTCTTT.